The clone carrying this TCR beta chain was observed at least ten times. The antigen is unknown. The data were taken from a study of identical twins. Regarding the study as a whole: High-abundance cord blood beta clonotypes had fewer insertions; memory repertoires showed none. The authors noted that invariant MAIT and iNKT cells could partly confound zero-insertion analyses.

The CDR3 has 14 amino acids. Trimming removed 6 bases at V and 0 bases at J, with 11 bases between. Germline values: CDR1 MNHNS, CDR2 SASEGT. A template switching step contributed a universal primer site, while unique molecular identifiers were present in the cDNA. TCRdb called the 5' RACE reads again in MiXCR, with one record for every CDR3 protein. The sample records 550,000 to 700,000 distinct CDR3 sequences, over 8.5% being singletons. This sample was shared with a second study, whose subject was yellow fever vaccine responses in identical twins.

Sequenced: PBMCs. The V call is TRBV6-1, the J call TRBJ1-1, with D possibly matching TRBD1 (5 bases). This TCR was recovered from a woman between 18 and 30 years old in good health. The CDR3 sequence is CASSWGRLNTEAFF. CDR3 nucleotide sequence: TGTGCCAGCAGCTGGGGGAGGCTGAACACTGAAGCTTTCTTT.